This is a list of T cell receptor beta chains from one sample in a study of cytomegalovirus exposure and HLA in healthy donors. Data came from immunoSEQ multiplex PCR; TCRdb stores just in-frame clones and leaves some out. The data show 100,000 to 150,000 clones, with roughly 75% seen just once and 1.2% held by the top ten. The material sequenced was PBMCs. The source is a female donor in good health and CMV-seronegative. Each CDR3 is given with its conserved first and last residue. D genes are given only for firm matches. The size of a clone is reported for some rows only, either as once, few or many, or as a class for expanded clones.

few | TRBJ2-7 | 9 | TRBV27 | - | TGTGCCAGCAGCCACCCGACCAGGTTC | CASSHPTRF
few | TRBJ1-6 | 14 | TRBV5-1 | TRBD1 | TGCGCCAGCAGCACAGACAGGGGCAGCTCACCCCTCCACTTT | CASSTDRGSSPLHF
- | TRBJ2-2 | 16 | TRBV19 | - | TGTGCCAGTAGGCCGCAGAGACAGATGACGACCGGGGAGCTGTTTTTT | CASRPQRQMTTGELFF
- | TRBJ1-4 | 16 | TRBV7-2 | TRBD1 | TGTGCCAGCAGCTTAATCTCCGGGACAGGACGGGAAAAACTGTTTTTT | CASSLISGTGREKLFF
- | TRBJ2-3 | 17 | TRBV19 | TRBD2 | TGTGCCAGTAGTATTACCTTCAGCGGGAGGGCTAGAGATACGCAGTATTTT | CASSITFSGRARDTQYF
- | TRBJ2-7 | 14 | TRBV21-1 | - | TGTGCCAGCAGCAACAGTCACAGGTCCTACGAGCAGTACTTC | CASSNSHRSYEQYF
- | TRBJ1-2 | 13 | TRBV30 | - | TGTGCCTGGAGTGTAGAGGAGCACTATGGCTACACTTTC | CAWSVEEHYGYTF
few | TRBJ2-1 | 17 | TRBV5-1 | TRBD2 | TGCGCCAGCAGCCCGGGACTAGCGGGACTTCTCAACAATGAGCAGTTCTTC | CASSPGLAGLLNNEQFF
- | TRBJ2-7 | 13 | TRBV29-1 | - | TGCAGCGTTCGGACAGTCAGCTCCTACGAGCAGTACTTC | CSVRTVSSYEQYF
once | TRBJ2-1 | 16 | TRBV4-1 | - | TGCGCCAGCAGCCAAGACTCTTCTAGCGAGTACAATGAGCAGTTCTTC | CASSQDSSSEYNEQFF
- | TRBJ2-7 | 13 | TRBV2 | - | TGTGCCAGCAATCTGGACAACTCCTACGAGCAGTACTTC | CASNLDNSYEQYF
- | TRBJ1-2 | 15 | TRBV28 | - | TGTGCCAGCAGTGAGCCCGGGGGGCCGGCCTATGGCTACACCTTC | CASSEPGGPAYGYTF
- | TRBJ2-7 | 16 | TRBV19 | - | TGTGCCAGTAGTATAGTGGGCGCCGGGGGACGGGGGGAGCAGTACTTC | CASSIVGAGGRGEQYF
- | TRBJ2-2 | 16 | TRBV7-9 | TRBD1 | TGTGCCAGCAGCCCAATACAGGGGCCGAACACCGGGGAGCTGTTTTTT | CASSPIQGPNTGELFF
- | TRBJ2-5 | 13 | TRBV5-1 | - | TGCGCCAGCAGCTTGGGTTCGTCGGAGACCCAGTACTTC | CASSLGSSETQYF
- | TRBJ1-5 | 15 | TRBV2 | - | TGTGCCAGCAGTGTAGTTAGGGGGAACAATCAGCCCCAGCATTTT | CASSVVRGNNQPQHF
- | TRBJ2-7 | 15 | TRBV5-1 | TRBD1 | TGCGCCAGCAGCGACAGGGACAGGGTAGGCGACGAGCAGTACTTC | CASSDRDRVGDEQYF
- | TRBJ2-1 | 17 | TRBV18 | TRBD1 | TGTGCCAGCTCACCTCCAAGGGACAGAGGCTCCTACAATGAGCAGTTCTTC | CASSPPRDRGSYNEQFF
- | TRBJ1-4 | 17 | TRBV6-1 | - | TGTGCCAGCAGTGAAGCTGGGGGGGGGCTCAGCGGTGTAAAACTGTTTTTT | CASSEAGGGLSGVKLFF
once | TRBJ2-1 | 19 | TRBV27 | - | TGTGCCAGCACCCTATGGGGGGATATTAGCGGCCCAACCTACAATGAGCAGTTCTTC | CASTLWGDISGPTYNEQFF
- | TRBJ1-2 | 15 | TRBV6-5 | TRBD1 | TGTGCCAGCAGGAACGACAGGGGGGCTAACTATGGCTACACCTTC | CASRNDRGANYGYTF
- | TRBJ1-2 | 14 | TRBV15 | - | TGTGCCACCAGCAGAGAGCCAGGGCCCTATGGCTACACCTTC | CATSREPGPYGYTF
- | TRBJ1-1 | 15 | TRBV2 | - | TGTGCCAGCAGTGAAACAGGGAACATGAACACTGAAGCTTTCTTT | CASSETGNMNTEAFF
- | TRBJ2-3 | 12 | TRBV9 | TRBD1 | TGTGCCAGCGCAGGGGGTTCAGATACGCAGTATTTT | CASAGGSDTQYF
- | TRBJ1-2 | 14 | TRBV7-9 | - | TGTGCCAGCAGCTTAACTGTTACTAACTATGGCTACACCTTC | CASSLTVTNYGYTF
- | TRBJ2-1 | 14 | TRBV7-3 | TRBD2 | TGTGCCAGCAGCTTGGGACTAGCGGGAAGTGAGCAGTTCTTC | CASSLGLAGSEQFF
few | TRBJ2-3 | 15 | TRBV9 | TRBD2 | TGTGCCAGCAGCGTAGCTAGCGGGAGGACAGATACGCAGTATTTT | CASSVASGRTDTQYF
once | TRBJ1-2 | 14 | TRBV5-8 | TRBD1 | TGTGCCAGCAGCTTGTCTCAGGGGGCGTCTGGCTACACCTTC | CASSLSQGASGYTF
- | TRBJ2-6 | 15 | TRBV19 | - | TGTGCCAGTACCCCGGGAGAGGCTGGGGCCAACGTCCTGACTTTC | CASTPGEAGANVLTF
few | TRBJ1-1 | 14 | TRBV5-4 | - | TGTGCCAGCAGCTTTTCCAGGGGGAACACTGAAGCTTTCTTT | CASSFSRGNTEAFF
- | TRBJ1-4 | 17 | TRBV2 | TRBD1 | TGTGCCAGCAGACAAAGACAGGGGAGGTGGGCTAATGAAAAACTGTTTTTT | CASRQRQGRWANEKLFF
once | TRBJ2-7 | 18 | TRBV6-1 | TRBD1 | TGTGCCAGCAGTGAGGACAGGGATTTTTGGCGCCGCGACTACGAGCAGTACTTC | CASSEDRDFWRRDYEQYF
- | TRBJ1-3 | 17 | TRBV9 | - | TGTGCCAGCAGCACATCCGGGACACCTCGCTCTGGAAACACCATATATTTT | CASSTSGTPRSGNTIYF
- | TRBJ2-5 | 16 | TRBV18 | TRBD2 | TGTGCCAGCTCACCCCTTAGCGGGGGGGCCCAAGAGACCCAGTACTTC | CASSPLSGGAQETQYF
- | TRBJ2-1 | 14 | TRBV5-4 | - | TGTGCCAGCAGCTTGAGGGGGGGCGGGAATGAGCAGTTCTTC | CASSLRGGGNEQFF
- | TRBJ2-3 | 16 | TRBV30 | - | TGTGCCTGGAGTGTAAAGGGACTCCGGACAACAGATACGCAGTATTTT | CAWSVKGLRTTDTQYF
- | TRBJ1-4 | 13 | TRBV2 | - | TGTGCCGGACTCCGGGGAAGTAGTGAAAAACTGTTTTTT | CAGLRGSSEKLFF
- | TRBJ2-6 | 20 | TRBV5-1 | TRBD1 | TGCGCCAGCAGCTTGGAGCTCGGGACAGGGGACTTCTCTGGGGCCAACGTCCTGACTTTC | CASSLELGTGDFSGANVLTF
- | TRBJ2-7 | 16 | TRBV30 | TRBD2 | TGTGCCTGGAGTGTCGCCAGGACTAGCGGTAACTACGAGCAGTACTTC | CAWSVARTSGNYEQYF
- | TRBJ2-1 | 14 | TRBV7-8 | TRBD2 | TGTGCCAGCAGCTGGCGGGAGGGATCCTATGAGCAGTTCTTC | CASSWREGSYEQFF
- | TRBJ1-2 | 13 | TRBV7-9 | - | TGTGCCAGCAGCTTAGGAGGCGTTTATGGCTACACCTTC | CASSLGGVYGYTF
- | TRBJ2-6 | 18 | TRBV4-1 | TRBD1 | TGCGCCAGCAGCCCGGGACAGGGGGGAAAATCTGGGGCCAACGTCCTGACTTTC | CASSPGQGGKSGANVLTF
- | TRBJ2-1 | 11 | TRBV9 | - | TGTGCCAGCAGCGTTAGCAATGAGCAGTTCTTC | CASSVSNEQFF
few | TRBJ2-7 | 16 | TRBV6-1 | - | TGTGCCAGCAGTGTTGGTGGAGGGGTGGGTATGCGCGAGCAGTACTTC | CASSVGGGVGMREQYF
- | TRBJ1-4 | 16 | TRBV18 | - | TGTGCCAGCTCACCCTCACTCAGCAGCGTTGGGGAAAAACTGTTTTTT | CASSPSLSSVGEKLFF
- | TRBJ2-1 | 17 | TRBV5-8 | TRBD2 | TGTGCCAGCAGCGCGGGGACTAGCGGGAGCCCCTACCATGAGCAGTTCTTC | CASSAGTSGSPYHEQFF
- | TRBJ2-7 | 15 | TRBV5-1 | TRBD1 | TGCGCCAGCAGCTTGCAGGGGGCAATTTCCTACGAGCAGTACTTC | CASSLQGAISYEQYF
- | TRBJ1-2 | 13 | TRBV19 | - | TGTGCCAGTAGTATAGGATTGCCTCAGGGCTACACCTTC | CASSIGLPQGYTF
once | TRBJ2-3 | 14 | TRBV19 | - | TGTGCCAGTAGTTCCGCGGGGTACACAGATACGCAGTATTTT | CASSSAGYTDTQYF
few | TRBJ1-1 | 14 | TRBV11-3 | TRBD1 | TGTGCCAGCAGCTACCCGGACAGGTCGACTGAAGCTTTCTTT | CASSYPDRSTEAFF
- | TRBJ2-3 | 16 | TRBV15 | TRBD2 | TGTGCCACCAGCACAACTAGCGGGGTTAGCACAGATACGCAGTATTTT | CATSTTSGVSTDTQYF
- | TRBJ1-3 | 19 | TRBV27 | TRBD1 | TGTGCCAGCAGTCCCCTTCTTCGGACAGGCGGTTTGCGCGAAAACACCATATATTTT | CASSPLLRTGGLRENTIYF
- | TRBJ2-2 | 13 | TRBV5-5 | - | TGTGCCAGCAGCTTCCTCGTCCCCGGGGAGCTGTTTTTT | CASSFLVPGELFF
- | TRBJ1-5 | 14 | TRBV7-8 | - | TGTGCCAGCAGCTTAGAGTACAGAAATCAGCCCCAGCATTTT | CASSLEYRNQPQHF
- | TRBJ2-1 | 15 | TRBV7-3 | TRBD2 | TGTGCCAGCAGCTTAGCTGCGGGGGTTGGGAATGAGCAGTTCTTC | CASSLAAGVGNEQFF
- | TRBJ1-6 | 15 | TRBV6-1 | - | TGTGCCAGCAGCACCGGACAGTTTACAATATCACCCCTCCACTTT | CASSTGQFTISPLHF